These 11 T cell receptor beta chains originate from one sample sequenced in a study of T cells in Graves' hyperthyroidism and ophthalmopathy. RNA transcripts gave rise to amplified TCR beta CDR3 regions. HTBI primers drove first-round RT-PCR of the TCR CDR3. TCRdb ran MiXCR on the multiplex PCR reads and lists one entry per CDR3 protein. The sample lists over 45,000 distinct CDR3 sequences; roughly 52% were seen once. The specimen sequenced was blood. These TCRs come from a woman in her thirties with Graves' ophthalmopathy.

J is TRBJ1-2 and V is TRBV20-1, with 9 bases fitting TRBD1. Unmatched junction bases numbered 1, after V lost 1 base and J lost 4 bases. CDR3 length: 13 residues. The germline gives CDR1 DFQATT, CDR2 SNEGSKA (reference sequence). The CDR3 sequence: CSARATGGYGYTF. The CDR3 coding sequence is TGCAGTGCTAGAGCGACAGGGGGCTATGGCTACACCTTC.

The chain uses TRBV5-5 and TRBJ1-6; 8 bases match TRBD1. Germline values: CDR1 SGHKS, CDR2 YYEKEE (reference sequence). The CDR3 consists of 17 residues. The junction had 14 bases not matched to a gene; V was cut back by 2 bases and J by 10 bases. CDR3 sequence (DNA): TGTGCCAGCAGCTTAGAGACCCCGGGACAGGCAACATCACCCCTCCACTTT. Its translation: CASSLETPGQATSPLHF.

By its share, this clonotype is medium-sized. The rearrangement uses TRBV10-3 and TRBJ2-3; 8 bases match TRBD1. The junction had 6 bases not matched to a gene; V was cut back by 5 bases and J by 5 bases. CDR3 length: 14 residues. Germline CDR1 ENHRY, CDR2 SYGVKD. DNA for the CDR3: TGTGCCATCAGTAAGGACAGGGCCGGAGATACGCAGTATTTT. This codes for CAISKDRAGDTQYF.

This clonotype was picked up many times. Being one base from a much bigger clone, this may be a read error. This chain joins TRBV11-2 and TRBJ2-7, with D possibly TRBD1 on 6 matching bases. V lost 5 bases and J 6 bases, leaving 14 bases between the germline ends. CDR1 SGHAT and CDR2 FQNNGV come from the germline V gene. CDR3 length: 13 amino acids. The CDR3 bases are TGTGCCAGCAGCATACAGGGTGCGGGCGAGCAGTACTTC. Its translation is CASSIQGAGEQYF.

The rearrangement uses TRBV7-6 and TRBJ2-7; D is perhaps TRBD2 (5 bases). The CDR3 consists of 14 residues. CDR1 and CDR2 (germline): SGHVS, FNYEAQ. The CDR3 nucleotides read TGTACCATCACACGGAAAGGGAGCTCCTACGAGCAGTACTTC. It translates to CTITRKGSSYEQYF. The whole variable domain, remainder taken from reference TRBV7-6 and TRBJ2-7, is GAGVSQSPRYKVTKRGQDVALRCDPISGHVSLYWYRQALGQGPEFLTYFNYEAQQDKSGLPNDRFSAERPEGSISTLTIQRTEQRDSAMYRCTITRKGSSYEQYFGPGTRLTVT.

This clonotype was seen many times. The chain has TRBV30 and TRBJ1-6; D is perhaps TRBD1 (6 bases). This CDR3 is 15 amino acids long. CDR1 is GTSNPN and CDR2 is SVGIG in the germline V gene (reference sequence). The V gene lost 3 bases and the J gene lost 1 base, with 10 bases spanning the gap. CDR3 DNA: TGTGCCTGGAGGGCAACAGGGTCCTATAATTCACCCCTCCACTTT. The encoded protein is CAWRATGSYNSPLHF.

This clonotype appeared a few times. V usage is TRBV29-1 and J usage is TRBJ2-7, with 10 bases lining up with TRBD2. The CDR3 is 15 residues long. J gave up 5 bases and V 7 bases, and 14 bases lay outside the gene matches. Germline lookup yields CDR1 SQVTM and CDR2 ANQGSEA. As DNA, the CDR3 is TGCAGCGCTCCTGGGGCTAGCGGGAGAGCCCACGAGCAGTACTTC. The encoded protein is CSAPGASGRAHEQYF.

The V and J genes are TRBV5-5 and TRBJ2-1, with a possible D match to TRBD1 (5 bases). CDR3 length: 15 amino acids. The germline V and J ends were trimmed by 2 bases and 10 bases, with 19 bases remaining between them. Germline V gives CDR1 SGHKS, CDR2 YYEKEE (reference sequence). DNA of the CDR3: TGTGCCAGCAGCTTAGGGTGGGGCGACTTGTACGAGCAGTTCTTC. It yields the protein CASSLGWGDLYEQFF.

As for this clonotype: Germline and junction disagree at one end, which may indicate a read error. J is TRBJ2-7 and V is TRBV15; D call uncertain. CDR3 length: 11 amino acids. Per germline, CDR1 LNHNV and CDR2 YYDKDF (reference sequence). The CDR3 loop is CATSRGFWFDF. CDR3 sequence (DNA): TGTGCCACCAGCAGGGGATTCTGGTTCGACTTC. The full variable domain, its missing parts supplied by reference TRBV15 and TRBJ2-7, is DAMVIQNPRYQVTQFGKPVTLSCSQTLNHNVMYWYQQKSSQAPKLLFHYYDKDFNNEADTPDNFQSRRPNTSFCFLDIRSPGLGDTAMYLCATSRGFWFDFGPGTRLTVT.

The rearrangement links TRBV14 to TRBJ2-2; 8 nucleotides match TRBD1. Germline V gene data show CDR1 as SGHDN and CDR2 as FVKESK. J was trimmed by 5 bases and V by 3 bases; bases with no gene match: 5. CDR3 size: 15 residues. This chain's CDR3 is CASSQGRTGTGELFF. CDR3 DNA: TGTGCCAGCAGCCAGGGGAGGACAGGGACCGGGGAGCTGTTTTTT.

The chain carries TRBV19 and TRBJ2-3; D ambiguous. The CDR3 totals 13 residues. The germline V gene encodes CDR1 LNHDA and CDR2 SQIVND (reference sequence). V lost 2 bases to trimming and J lost 1 base, with 4 bases between them. The CDR3 region is CASSITGTDTQYF. CDR3 DNA sequence: TGTGCCAGTAGTATAACAGGCACAGATACGCAGTATTTT.